These 26 T cell receptor beta chains originate from one sample sequenced in a study of cytomegalovirus exposure and HLA in healthy donors. The PCR made use of 60 Vbeta and 13 Jbeta primers. Produced via immunoSEQ multiplex PCR; TCRdb's table is partial and in-frame only. Counted here are 130,000 to 150,000 clones, about 72% occurring once; the ten biggest clones make up less than 2.5%. Sequencing input: PBMCs. All receptors derive from a man aged 35 to 55 in good health and CMV-seronegative.

The chain has TRBV7-9 and TRBJ1-6, with 7 bases lining up with TRBD1. CDR3 length equals 17 residues. Trimming took 5 bases from V and 4 from J; bases not matched to a gene: 11. Per the germline V gene, CDR1 is SEHNR and CDR2 is FQNEAQ (reference sequence). CDR3 region: CASSPSLRDRYNSPLHF. As DNA, the CDR3 is TGTGCCAGCAGCCCTAGCCTCCGGGACAGATATAATTCACCCCTCCACTTT. The entire variable domain, with the rest obtained from reference TRBV7-9 and TRBJ1-6, is as follows: DTGVSQNPRHKITKRGQNVTFRCDPISEHNRLYWYRQTLGQGPEFLTYFQNEAQLEKSRLLSDRFSAERPKGSFSTLEIQRTEQGDSAMYLCASSPSLRDRYNSPLHFGNGTRLTVT.

Only one count was recorded for this clone. The chain has TRBV5-1 and TRBJ1-1, with 9 bases fitting TRBD1. Germline loops: CDR1 SGHRS, CDR2 YFSETQ. The trim removed 2 bases at V and 5 bases at J, leaving 7 bases unmatched. There are 15 residues in the CDR3. CDR3 residues: CASSFSGQGGTEAFF. The CDR3 DNA sequence: TGCGCCAGCAGCTTCTCGGGACAGGGCGGGACTGAAGCTTTCTTT.

A single count supports this clone. The CDR3 spells CASSLWMSGQFF. The DNA for the CDR3 is TGTGCCAGCAGCTTGTGGATGAGCGGGCAGTTCTTC. This rearrangement joins TRBV5-4 to TRBJ2-1; D may be TRBD2 (5 bases). Trimming removed 1 base at V and 12 bases at J, with 11 bases between. The germline CDR1 and CDR2 sequences are SGHNT and YYREEE (reference sequence). The CDR3 runs to 12 residues.

V is TRBV6-1 and J is TRBJ2-7; 8 bases are shared with TRBD1. Trimming removed 0 bases from V and 6 bases from J; junction bases left unmatched: 4. The length of the CDR3 is 14 residues. Germline CDR1 MNHNS, CDR2 SASEGT. The CDR3 reads CASSEAVTGVEQYF. The CDR3 bases are TGTGCCAGCAGTGAAGCGGTGACAGGGGTCGAGCAGTACTTC.

In this sample, this clone turned up once. The chain links TRBV7-3 to TRBJ2-7, with TRBD1 matching 10 bases. V lost 5 bases, J lost 2 bases, and 3 bases stayed unmatched. CDR1 and CDR2 from the germline V gene are SGHTA and FQGTGA. This CDR3 region has 14 residues. The CDR3 is CASSPGTGAYEQYF. The CDR3 nucleotides read TGTGCCAGCAGCCCAGGGACAGGGGCCTACGAGCAGTACTTC.

V gene TRBV19 combines with J gene TRBJ1-2; no clear D gene. The germline V and J ends were trimmed by 11 bases and 8 bases, with 18 bases remaining between them. Germline V gene lookup returns CDR1 LNHDA and CDR2 SQIVND (reference sequence). The length of the CDR3 is 12 residues. The CDR3 DNA is TGTGCCCCTAGGGAGGGAAGCCACGGCTACACCTTC. Translation: CAPREGSHGYTF. The variable domain in full, with the rest retrieved from reference TRBV19 and TRBJ1-2, is DGGITQSPKYLFRKEGQNVTLSCEQNLNHDAMYWYRQDPGQGLRLIYYSQIVNDFQKGDIAEGYSVSREKKESFPLTVTSAQKNPTAFYLCAPREGSHGYTFGSGTRLTVV.

The chain uses TRBV6-1 and TRBJ2-7; maybe TRBD1 (5 bases). CDR3 size: 16 residues. From germline, CDR1 is MNHNS and CDR2 SASEGT. Trimming pared 4 bases from V and 4 bases from J, leaving 20 bases between. The CDR3 DNA is TGTGCCAGCAGTGCCTCAGGGTCCCCTCGAATTTACGAGCAGTACTTC. Protein sequence: CASSASGSPRIYEQYF.

On this clone: One end of the junction varies from germline; a read error may be responsible. The gene calls are TRBV7-9 and TRBJ2-6, with 10 bases lining up with TRBD1. The V gene's germline CDR1 is SEHNR and CDR2 FQNEAQ (reference sequence). The CDR3 runs 16 residues. This chain's CDR3 is CSSSFGTGEHLNVLTF. CDR3 nucleotides: TGTTCCAGCAGCTTTGGGACAGGGGAACATCTCAACGTCCTGACTTTC.

This clone has just a few counts. The DNA of the CDR3 is TGTGCCAGCAGCGAACAGAGGAACACTGAAGCTTTCTTT. Amino acid sequence: CASSEQRNTEAFF. The chain carries TRBV7-2 and TRBJ1-1; D remains unclear. The CDR3 spans 13 residues. The germline gives CDR1 SGHTA, CDR2 FQGNSA. Trimming removed 5 bases from V and 1 base from J, with 8 bases in between. The full variable domain, with the rest looked up from reference TRBV7-2 and TRBJ1-1, is GAGVSQSPSNKVTEKGKDVELRCDPISGHTALYWYRQSLGQGLEFLIYFQGNSAPDKSGLPSDRFSAERTGGSVSTLTIQRTQQEDSAVYLCASSEQRNTEAFFGQGTRLTVV.

The chain employs TRBV5-4 and TRBJ1-5; D is ambiguous. The CDR3 is made up of 20 amino acids. Trimming cost V 3 bases and J 0 bases, with 25 bases left between them. Germline-derived CDR1 and CDR2 are SGHNT and YYREEE (reference sequence). The CDR3 region has the DNA TGTGCCAGCAGCTCTAGGACTGGGCGTTGGGCCTTTTATAGCAATCAGCCCCAGCATTTT. Translation gives CASSSRTGRWAFYSNQPQHF.

The chain recombines TRBV7-9 with TRBJ1-1, with TRBD1 identical over 7 bases. After removal of 8 bases from V and 1 base from J, the junction contained 7 bases not matched to a gene. CDR3 length: 14 amino acids. CDR1 SEHNR and CDR2 FQNEAQ come from the germline V gene (reference sequence). CDR3 bases: TGTGCCAGCGTACCGACAGGGCCGAACACTGAAGCTTTCTTT. Translating gives CASVPTGPNTEAFF.

The J gene is TRBJ2-7, the V gene TRBV6-1, with no clear D. Germline CDR1 is MNHNS and CDR2 is SASEGT. Trimming cost V 4 bases and J 6 bases, with 7 bases left between them. The CDR3 has 11 amino acids. DNA of the CDR3: TGTGCCAGCAGTGGATTCGGCGAGCAGTACTTC. Its protein product is CASSGFGEQYF.

The chain couples TRBV6-6 to TRBJ2-5, with 7 bases matching TRBD2. The V gene's germline CDR1 is MNHNY and CDR2 SVGAGI (reference sequence). After removal of 4 bases from V and 7 bases from J, the junction contained 12 bases not matched to a gene. This CDR3 spans 15 amino acids. CDR3 protein: CASSSAGGGVGTQYF. In nucleotides, the CDR3 is TGTGCCAGCAGTTCCGCCGGGGGAGGGGTCGGGACCCAGTACTTC.

This clone appeared a single time. J is TRBJ1-2 and V is TRBV9, with D uncertain. Deletions cut 4 bases from V and 4 bases from J, with 8 bases between. The CDR3 totals 12 residues. From germline, CDR1 is SGDLS and CDR2 YYNGEE. The DNA for the CDR3 is TGTGCCAGCAGCCAACAGTTCTATGGCTACACCTTC. This gives the protein CASSQQFYGYTF. Full variable domain (outside the CDR3, taken from reference TRBV9 and TRBJ1-2): DSGVTQTPKHLITATGQRVTLRCSPRSGDLSVYWYQQSLDQGLQFLIQYYNGEERAKGNILERFSAQQFPDLHSELNLSSLELGDSALYFCASSQQFYGYTFGSGTRLTVV.

This clone has only a few counts. The V gene is TRBV19, the J gene TRBJ2-1, with D possibly TRBD1 on 5 matching bases. Germline V gene lookup returns CDR1 LNHDA and CDR2 SQIVND (reference sequence). CDR3 length: 12 residues. Trimming removed 3 bases at V and 8 bases at J, with 8 bases between. Here the CDR3 DNA reads TGTGCCAGTAGTATTCAGGGTCATGAGCAGTTCTTC. Translation gives CASSIQGHEQFF.

The V and J genes are TRBV9 and TRBJ2-1; 9 nucleotides align to TRBD2. This CDR3 comprises 16 residues. From germline, CDR1 is SGDLS and CDR2 YYNGEE. J gave up 4 bases and V 0 bases, and 5 bases lay outside the gene matches. DNA of the CDR3: TGTGCCAGCAGCGTAGGACTAGCGGACAGATACAATGAGCAGTTCTTC. Its protein is CASSVGLADRYNEQFF.

A single count supports this clone. The DNA for the CDR3 is TGCGCCAGCAGCCAAGTGGACAGGAGGTTTTCCAGCAATCAGCCCCAGCATTTT. Residues: CASSQVDRRFSSNQPQHF. This chain uses TRBV4-1 with TRBJ1-5; 7 nucleotides line up with TRBD1. This CDR3 is 18 amino acids long. The germline gives CDR1 MGHRA, CDR2 YSYEKL. J gave up 1 base and V 1 base, and 10 bases lay outside the gene matches.

The rearrangement links TRBV7-6 to TRBJ2-3; 7 nucleotides line up with TRBD2. CDR3 length equals 15 residues. Per germline, CDR1 SGHVS and CDR2 FNYEAQ. The trim removed 4 bases at V and 0 bases at J, leaving 4 bases unmatched. CDR3: CASSSWTRSTDTQYF. CDR3 sequence (DNA): TGTGCCAGCAGCTCTTGGACTAGGAGCACAGATACGCAGTATTTT. Full variable domain (remainder filled in from reference TRBV7-6 and TRBJ2-3): GAGVSQSPRYKVTKRGQDVALRCDPISGHVSLYWYRQALGQGPEFLTYFNYEAQQDKSGLPNDRFSAERPEGSISTLTIQRTEQRDSAMYRCASSSWTRSTDTQYFGPGTRLTVL.

The gene calls are TRBV20-1 and TRBJ2-7, with D possibly being TRBD1 (6 bases). Trimming took off 5 bases at V and 7 bases at J, with 12 bases between the two ends. Germline lookup yields CDR1 DFQATT and CDR2 SNEGSKA (reference sequence). The CDR3 covers 11 residues. The CDR3 sequence: CSAQGLGEQYF. CDR3 nucleotides: TGCAGTGCTCAGGGGTTGGGAGAGCAGTACTTC.

The chain is built from TRBV12-5 and TRBJ2-2; D might be TRBD2 (6 bases). V lost 2 bases and J lost 6, with 19 bases in between. CDR3 length equals 17 residues. Germline CDR1 LGHNT, CDR2 FRNRAP. CDR3 loop: CASGLPPDYRRAGELFF. The CDR3 coding sequence is TGTGCTAGTGGTTTGCCCCCGGACTACCGTCGAGCCGGGGAGCTGTTTTTT.

This chain uses TRBV7-8 with TRBJ2-3, with 7 bases that match TRBD2. The J segment lost 6 bases and the V segment lost 7 bases, leaving 10 bases of the junction unmatched. CDR1 is SGHVS, CDR2 FQNEAQ, per germline. This CDR3 is 14 amino acids long. CDR3 region: CASTPAAGVDTQYF. The DNA of the CDR3 is TGTGCCAGCACACCTGCGGCGGGAGTCGATACGCAGTATTTT.

CDR3 sequence reads: CASSLMGQQLSGYTF. CDR3 nucleotides: TGTGCCAGCAGTTTAATGGGACAGCAACTATCTGGCTACACCTTC. The chain employs TRBV27 and TRBJ1-2, with TRBD1 matching 7 bases. CDR1 MNHEY and CDR2 SMNVEV come from the germline V gene (reference sequence). The CDR3 is made up of 15 amino acids. V dropped 2 bases and J dropped 7; count of bases not matched to a gene: 10.

J is TRBJ2-3 and V is TRBV18, with 9 bases that match TRBD2. The CDR3 is made up of 14 amino acids. V dropped 4 bases and J dropped 4; count of bases not matched to a gene: 3. From germline, CDR1 is KGHSH and CDR2 LQKENI. CDR3 amino acids: CASSLGLAPDTQYF. The DNA for the CDR3 is TGTGCCAGCTCACTCGGACTAGCGCCAGATACGCAGTATTTT.

This rearrangement joins TRBV6-1 to TRBJ1-2, with 7 bases identical to TRBD1. The CDR3 consists of 15 residues. Losses at the gene ends were 3 bases for V and 2 bases for J; bases not matched to a gene: 6. Germline lookup yields CDR1 MNHNS and CDR2 SASEGT. CDR3 sequence (DNA): TGTGCCAGCAGTGAGTCGGCAGGGGGGAACTATGGCTACACCTTC. Translated: CASSESAGGNYGYTF.

This clone was observed a handful of times. The CDR3 DNA reads TGCGCCAGCAGCCCAGGACCCTCTGGACTTTACGATGCTTTCTTT. Amino acids: CASSPGPSGLYDAFF. This chain joins TRBV4-1 and TRBJ1-1; D not certain. The germline CDR1 and CDR2 sequences are MGHRA and YSYEKL. CDR3 size: 15 residues. Deletions cut 4 bases from V and 11 bases from J, with 23 bases between.

This sequence joins TRBV11-2 and TRBJ2-1; TRBD2 agrees at 9 bases. This CDR3 contains 17 residues. The germline V gene encodes CDR1 SGHAT and CDR2 FQNNGV. The junction had 5 bases not matched to a gene; V was cut back by 0 bases and J by 2 bases. CDR3 protein: CASSLDRASGTYNEQFF. For the CDR3, the DNA is TGTGCCAGCAGCTTAGATAGGGCTAGCGGGACCTACAATGAGCAGTTCTTC.